Listed below are T cell receptor beta chains from one sample, sequenced in a study of blood T cell repertoires in COVID-19. TCRdb's table, derived via immunoSEQ multiplex PCR, lists solely in-frame clones and lacks some. The sample includes about 210,000 clones, around 80% of them seen just once. Sequencing used peripheral blood. Receptor source: a woman aged 40-49 years with acute or convalescent COVID-19. Both conserved end residues are part of each CDR3. The D gene is left open where the match is weak. The size field is filled for only some rows; it gives once, few, many or a size class.

J gene: TRBJ1-4; D gene: -; V gene: TRBV7-2; clone size: -; CDR3 protein: CASSLVSRVNEKLFF; CDR3 DNA: TGTGCCAGCAGCTTGGTCTCTCGGGTTAATGAAAAACTGTTTTTT
J gene: TRBJ2-1; D gene: -; V gene: TRBV3-1/TRBV3-2; clone size: -; CDR3 protein: CASSQPSSGNEQFF; CDR3 DNA: TGTGCCAGCAGTCAACCTAGCTCCGGCAATGAGCAGTTCTTC
J gene: TRBJ1-2; D gene: -; V gene: TRBV18; clone size: -; CDR3 protein: CASSPPEGGANGYTF; CDR3 DNA: TGTGCCAGCTCACCACCGGAGGGGGGGGCCAATGGCTACACCTTC
J gene: TRBJ1-2; D gene: -; V gene: TRBV6-2/TRBV6-3; clone size: -; CDR3 protein: CASSPGAVYGYTF; CDR3 DNA: TGTGCCAGCAGCCCGGGAGCGGTCTATGGCTACACCTTC
J gene: TRBJ2-5; D gene: TRBD2; V gene: TRBV20-1; clone size: once; CDR3 protein: CSASTGGETQYF; CDR3 DNA: TGCAGTGCTAGTACGGGAGGAGAGACCCAGTACTTC
J gene: TRBJ1-1; D gene: TRBD1; V gene: TRBV7-2; clone size: once; CDR3 protein: CASSLASRGLGEAFF; CDR3 DNA: TGTGCCAGCAGCTTAGCTAGCAGGGGGCTTGGTGAAGCTTTCTTT
J gene: TRBJ2-7; D gene: -; V gene: TRBV3-1/TRBV3-2; clone size: -; CDR3 protein: CASSQPAGSLLSYEQYF; CDR3 DNA: TGTGCCAGCAGCCAACCTGCCGGGTCACTCCTTTCCTACGAGCAGTACTTC
J gene: TRBJ2-3; D gene: TRBD2; V gene: TRBV11-2; clone size: -; CDR3 protein: CASSDPGGPWEDTQYF; CDR3 DNA: TGTGCCAGCAGCGACCCGGGAGGGCCTTGGGAGGATACGCAGTATTTT
J gene: TRBJ2-3; D gene: -; V gene: TRBV6-6; clone size: -; CDR3 protein: CASSYEGTDTQYF; CDR3 DNA: TGTGCCAGCAGTTACGAGGGCACAGATACGCAGTATTTT
J gene: TRBJ2-2; D gene: -; V gene: TRBV27; clone size: -; CDR3 protein: CASRVQGYTGELFF; CDR3 DNA: TGTGCCAGCAGGGTCCAGGGATACACCGGGGAGCTGTTTTTT
J gene: TRBJ2-1; D gene: TRBD2; V gene: TRBV6-5; clone size: -; CDR3 protein: CASSPRSGLEQFF; CDR3 DNA: TGTGCCAGCAGTCCCCGTAGCGGGCTAGAGCAGTTCTTC
J gene: TRBJ2-3; D gene: -; V gene: TRBV3-1/TRBV3-2; clone size: -; CDR3 protein: CASSKQRGGSTDTQYF; CDR3 DNA: TGTGCCAGCAGCAAACAAAGGGGGGGTAGCACAGATACGCAGTATTTT
J gene: TRBJ2-2; D gene: -; V gene: TRBV9; clone size: many; CDR3 protein: CASRTSTTGELFF; CDR3 DNA: TGTGCCAGCAGAACTTCAACCACCGGGGAGCTGTTTTTT
J gene: TRBJ1-5; D gene: -; V gene: TRBV6-2/TRBV6-3; clone size: -; CDR3 protein: CASSYRGIQPQHF; CDR3 DNA: TGTGCCAGCAGTTACAGGGGTATTCAGCCCCAGCATTTT
J gene: TRBJ2-1; D gene: TRBD2; V gene: TRBV30; clone size: -; CDR3 protein: CAWRYGLAARLRGYNEQFF; CDR3 DNA: TGTGCCTGGAGATACGGACTAGCGGCTCGCCTCAGAGGCTACAATGAGCAGTTCTTC
J gene: TRBJ2-7; D gene: TRBD2; V gene: TRBV9; clone size: once; CDR3 protein: CASSVEGGPEQYF; CDR3 DNA: TGTGCCAGCAGCGTAGAGGGAGGGCCCGAGCAGTACTTC